This T cell receptor (beta chain) was captured in a study of blood T cells in healthy people across ages. Study-level findings and limits: Per million T cells, TCR beta diversity dropped roughly linearly as age increased.

A second PCR, run for roughly 7 to 11 cycles, used a sample-barcoded 5' primer plus a J-beta primer mix. Every sample produced at least 2.5 million CDR3-containing paired-end reads. TCRdb re-analysed the 5' RACE reads in MiXCR, keeping a single row per CDR3 protein. The sample includes hundreds of thousands of distinct CDR3 sequences, less than 45% seen only once; the top ten take 25% to 35%. This clonotype was counted only a few times. The antigen remains undetermined. Germline V gene sequence: CDR1 MNHEY, CDR2 SVGEGT. J lost 3 bases, V lost 4 bases, and 8 bases had no gene match. The CDR3 is made up of 16 amino acids.

The TCR comes from an elderly man in good health. Material for sequencing was blood. The chain recombines TRBV6-2 or TRBV6-3 with TRBJ2-7, with TRBD2 matching 11 bases. The DNA for the CDR3 is TGTGCCAGCAGTTGGGCCGTAGCGGGAGGGAGCTACGAGCAGTACTTC. As protein: CASSWAVAGGSYEQYF.